This T cell receptor (beta chain) is from a study of vaccination effects on CD4 cells after COVID-19. Overall study: The cohort was immunized with two doses of either the BNT162b2 or mRNA-1273 vaccine. Study observations and caveats: Vaccine- and infection-induced clones showed marked clonal contraction late following vaccination.

Profiling relied on immunoSEQ multiplex PCR, and the TCRdb table lists in-frame clones only, not all of them. The sample lists around 60,000 clones, about 74% occurring once. This clone was recorded a few times. Antigen unknown. Researchers isolated CD4+ T cells once approximately ten days of culture had elapsed. IL-2 medium took the place of half the medium on both days 3 and 7. This CDR3 has 13 residues. The germline V gene encodes CDR1 SNHLY and CDR2 FYNNEI. The ends were cut back, 7 bases at V and 2 bases at J, with 9 bases in the middle. The chain employs TRBV2 and TRBJ2-1; a weak D match, TRBD1 (5 bases). This specimen was CD4+ T cells from PBMCs cultured without peptide, taken before COVID-19 vaccination. The TCR was taken from a human donor who received a COVID-19 vaccine. CDR3 bases: TGTGCCAGCAACCAGGGTCCCTACAATGAGCAGTTCTTC. Amino acids: CASNQGPYNEQFF.